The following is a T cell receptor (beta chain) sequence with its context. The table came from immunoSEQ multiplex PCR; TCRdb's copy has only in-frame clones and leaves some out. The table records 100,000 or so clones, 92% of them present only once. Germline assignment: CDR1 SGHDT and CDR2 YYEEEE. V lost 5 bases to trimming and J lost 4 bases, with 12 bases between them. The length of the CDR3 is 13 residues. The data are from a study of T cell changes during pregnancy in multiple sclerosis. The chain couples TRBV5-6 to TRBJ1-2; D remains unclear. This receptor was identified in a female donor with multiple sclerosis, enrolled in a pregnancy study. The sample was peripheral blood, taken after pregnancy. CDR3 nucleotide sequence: TGTGCCAGCAGTGATCAGAATTCCTATGGCTACACCTTC. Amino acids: CASSDQNSYGYTF.